This T cell receptor beta chain was captured by sequencing in a study of blood T cell repertoires in COVID-19. Across the study: The United States, Italy and Spain supplied acute and convalescent COVID-19 samples. The cDNA or gDNA used as material had been derived from T cells, B-cell-depleted T cells, or PBMCs.

In the authors' workflow: Quantification of nucleated cells was approximated via reference gene primer amplification. The assay was immunoSEQ multiplex PCR, and TCRdb's table has in-frame clones only and misses some. D and trimming come from the DNA, and the V and J calls and clone size come from that table. The sample holds roughly 390,000 clones, over 75% seen once. J gave up 8 bases and V 4 bases, and 8 bases lay outside the gene matches. This CDR3 contains 16 residues. Germline values: CDR1 SEHNR, CDR2 FQNEAQ (reference sequence). Only a few counts were recorded for this clone. Seattle's enrolled individuals joined amid active infection and were then monitored longitudinally.

This chain uses TRBV7-9 with TRBJ1-6; 10 bases line up with TRBD1. This sequence originates from a woman in her twenties or thirties with COVID-19, enrolled during active disease. Source material: peripheral blood. CDR3 DNA sequence: TGTGCCAGCAGCTCCCGCACCGGGACAGGGGATTCACCCCTCCACTTT. Protein: CASSSRTGTGDSPLHF.